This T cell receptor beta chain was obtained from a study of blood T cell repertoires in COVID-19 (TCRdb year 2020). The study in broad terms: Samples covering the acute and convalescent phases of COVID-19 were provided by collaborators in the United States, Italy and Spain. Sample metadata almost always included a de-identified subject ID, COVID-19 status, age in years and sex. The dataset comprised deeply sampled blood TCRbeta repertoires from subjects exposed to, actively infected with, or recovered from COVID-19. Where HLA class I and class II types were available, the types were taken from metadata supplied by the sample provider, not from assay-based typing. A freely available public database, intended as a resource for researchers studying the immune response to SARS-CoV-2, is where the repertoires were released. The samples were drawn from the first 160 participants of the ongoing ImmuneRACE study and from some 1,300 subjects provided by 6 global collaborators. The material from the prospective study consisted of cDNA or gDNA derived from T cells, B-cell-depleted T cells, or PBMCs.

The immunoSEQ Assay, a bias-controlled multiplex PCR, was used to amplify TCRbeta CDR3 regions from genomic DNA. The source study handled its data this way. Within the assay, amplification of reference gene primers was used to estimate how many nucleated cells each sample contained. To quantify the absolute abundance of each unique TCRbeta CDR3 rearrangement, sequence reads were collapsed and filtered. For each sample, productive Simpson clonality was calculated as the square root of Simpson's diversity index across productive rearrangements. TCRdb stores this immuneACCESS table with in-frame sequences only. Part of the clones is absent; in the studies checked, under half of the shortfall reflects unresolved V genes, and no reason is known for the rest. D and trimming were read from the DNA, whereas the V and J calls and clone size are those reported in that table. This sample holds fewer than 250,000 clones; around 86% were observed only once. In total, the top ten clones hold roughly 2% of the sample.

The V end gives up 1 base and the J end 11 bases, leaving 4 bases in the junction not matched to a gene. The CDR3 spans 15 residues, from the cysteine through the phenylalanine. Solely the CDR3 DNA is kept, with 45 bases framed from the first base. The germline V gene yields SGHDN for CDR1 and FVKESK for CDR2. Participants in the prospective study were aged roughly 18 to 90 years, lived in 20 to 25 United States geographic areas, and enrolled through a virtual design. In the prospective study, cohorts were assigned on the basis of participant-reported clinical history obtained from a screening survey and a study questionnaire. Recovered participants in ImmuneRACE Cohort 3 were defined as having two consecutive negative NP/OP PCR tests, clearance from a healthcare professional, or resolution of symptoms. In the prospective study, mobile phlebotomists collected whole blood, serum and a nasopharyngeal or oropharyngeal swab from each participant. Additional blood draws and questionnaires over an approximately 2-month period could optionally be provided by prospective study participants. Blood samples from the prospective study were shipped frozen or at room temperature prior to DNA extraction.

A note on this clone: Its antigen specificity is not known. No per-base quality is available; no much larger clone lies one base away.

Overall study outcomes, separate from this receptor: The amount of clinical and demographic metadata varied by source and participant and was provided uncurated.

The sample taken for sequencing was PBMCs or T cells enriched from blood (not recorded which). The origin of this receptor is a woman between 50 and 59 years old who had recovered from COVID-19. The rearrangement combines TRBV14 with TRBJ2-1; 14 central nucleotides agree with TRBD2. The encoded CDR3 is CASSQGLAGGLKQFF. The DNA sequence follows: TGTGCCAGCAGCCAAGGACTAGCGGGAGGGTTGAAGCAGTTCTTC.